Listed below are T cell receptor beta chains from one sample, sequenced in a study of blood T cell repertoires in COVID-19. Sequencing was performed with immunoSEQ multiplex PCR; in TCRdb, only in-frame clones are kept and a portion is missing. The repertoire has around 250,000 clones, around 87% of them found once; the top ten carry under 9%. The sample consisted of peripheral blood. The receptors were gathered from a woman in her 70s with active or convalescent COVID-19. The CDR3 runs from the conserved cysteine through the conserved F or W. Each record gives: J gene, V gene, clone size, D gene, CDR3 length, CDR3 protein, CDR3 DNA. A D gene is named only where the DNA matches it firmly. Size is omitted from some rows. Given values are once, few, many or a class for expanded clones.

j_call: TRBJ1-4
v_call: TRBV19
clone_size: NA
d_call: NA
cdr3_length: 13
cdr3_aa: CASTLTGNEKLFF
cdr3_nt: TGTGCCAGTACCCTGACGGGAAATGAAAAACTGTTTTTT

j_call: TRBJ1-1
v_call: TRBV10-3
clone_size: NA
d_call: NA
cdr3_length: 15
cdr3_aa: CAISESSTENTEAFF
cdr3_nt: TGTGCCATCAGTGAGTCTTCAACAGAGAACACTGAAGCTTTCTTT

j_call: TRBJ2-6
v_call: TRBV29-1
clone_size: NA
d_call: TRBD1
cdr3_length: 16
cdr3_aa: CSVEGTGISGANVLTF
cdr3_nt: TGCAGCGTTGAAGGGACAGGGATCTCTGGGGCCAACGTCCTGACTTTC

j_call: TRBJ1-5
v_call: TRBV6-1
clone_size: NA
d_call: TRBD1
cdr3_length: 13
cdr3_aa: CASTRQGAQPQHF
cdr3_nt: TGTGCCAGCACCAGACAGGGGGCTCAGCCCCAGCATTTT

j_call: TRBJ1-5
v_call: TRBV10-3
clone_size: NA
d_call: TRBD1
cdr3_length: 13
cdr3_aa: CAIATGGNQPQHF
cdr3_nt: TGTGCCATCGCGACAGGGGGAAATCAGCCCCAGCATTTT

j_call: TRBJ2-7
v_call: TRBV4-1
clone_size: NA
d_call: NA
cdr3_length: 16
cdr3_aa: CASSQATLTGLDEQYF
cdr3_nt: TGCGCCAGCAGCCAAGCCACACTAACAGGGTTAGACGAGCAGTACTTC

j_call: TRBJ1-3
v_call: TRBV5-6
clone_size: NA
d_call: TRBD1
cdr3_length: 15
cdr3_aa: CASSLSTGHGNTIYF
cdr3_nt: TGTGCCAGCAGCTTATCGACAGGGCACGGAAACACCATATATTTT

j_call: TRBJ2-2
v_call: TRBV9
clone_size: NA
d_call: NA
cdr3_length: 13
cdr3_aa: CASSVWGAGELFF
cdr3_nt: TGTGCCAGCAGCGTATGGGGGGCCGGGGAGCTGTTTTTT

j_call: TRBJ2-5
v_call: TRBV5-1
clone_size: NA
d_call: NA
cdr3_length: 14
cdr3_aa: CASSAKLAAETQYF
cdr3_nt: TGCGCCAGCAGCGCCAAACTAGCCGCAGAGACCCAGTACTTC

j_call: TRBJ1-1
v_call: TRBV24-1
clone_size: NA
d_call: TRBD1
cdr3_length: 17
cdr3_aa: CATSDLTGTGRRPEAFF
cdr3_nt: TGTGCCACCAGTGATTTGACCGGGACAGGGCGCAGACCTGAAGCTTTCTTT

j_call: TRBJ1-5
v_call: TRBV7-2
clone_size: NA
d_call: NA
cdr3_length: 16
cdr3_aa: CASSLAPGLGNQPQHF
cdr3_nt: TGTGCCAGCAGCTTAGCGCCAGGACTGGGCAATCAGCCCCAGCATTTT

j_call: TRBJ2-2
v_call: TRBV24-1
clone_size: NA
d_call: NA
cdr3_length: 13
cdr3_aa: CATTRENTGELFF
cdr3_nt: TGTGCCACCACCAGGGAGAACACCGGGGAGCTGTTTTTT

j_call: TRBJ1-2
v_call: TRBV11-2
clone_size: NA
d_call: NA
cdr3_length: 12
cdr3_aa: CASSSRGIGYTF
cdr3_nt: TGTGCCAGCAGTTCGCGGGGGATTGGCTACACCTTC

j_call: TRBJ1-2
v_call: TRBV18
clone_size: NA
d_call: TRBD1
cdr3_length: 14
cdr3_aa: CASSPNVQGAGYTF
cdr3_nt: TGTGCCAGCTCACCGAACGTGCAGGGGGCTGGCTACACCTTC

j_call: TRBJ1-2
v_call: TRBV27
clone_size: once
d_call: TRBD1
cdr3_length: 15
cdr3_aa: CASSLDRGRGYGYTF
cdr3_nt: TGTGCCAGCAGTCTGGACAGGGGGCGGGGCTACGGCTACACCTTC

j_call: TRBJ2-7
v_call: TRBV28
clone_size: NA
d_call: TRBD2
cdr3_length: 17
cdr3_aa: CASSLAGLAGDGYEQYF
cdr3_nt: TGTGCCAGCAGTTTGGCCGGACTAGCGGGGGATGGCTACGAGCAGTACTTC

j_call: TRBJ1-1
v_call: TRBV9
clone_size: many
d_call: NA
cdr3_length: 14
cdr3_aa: CASSPGGTYTEAFF
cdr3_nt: TGTGCCAGCAGCCCGGGGGGGACTTACACTGAAGCTTTCTTT

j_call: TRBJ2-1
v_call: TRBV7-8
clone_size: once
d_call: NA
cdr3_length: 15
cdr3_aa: CASSTTGLRANEQFF
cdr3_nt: TGTGCCAGCAGCACTACAGGGTTGAGGGCCAATGAGCAGTTCTTC

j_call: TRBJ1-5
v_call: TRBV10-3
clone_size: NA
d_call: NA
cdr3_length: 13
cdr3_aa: CASKGDGDQPQHF
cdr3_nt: TGTGCCTCCAAGGGGGACGGGGATCAGCCCCAGCATTTT

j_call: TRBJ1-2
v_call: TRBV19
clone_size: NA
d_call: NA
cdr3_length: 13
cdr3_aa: CATRRGGPYGYTF
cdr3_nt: TGTGCCACCCGACGCGGGGGGCCATATGGCTACACCTTC

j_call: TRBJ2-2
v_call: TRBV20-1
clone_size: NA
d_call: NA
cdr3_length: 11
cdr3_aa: CSRHFTGELFF
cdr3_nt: TGCAGTCGACATTTCACCGGGGAGCTGTTTTTT

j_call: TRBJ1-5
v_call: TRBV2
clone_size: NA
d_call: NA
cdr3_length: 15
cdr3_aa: CASSELALSNQPQHF
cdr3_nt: TGTGCCAGCAGTGAATTGGCCCTCAGCAATCAGCCCCAGCATTTT

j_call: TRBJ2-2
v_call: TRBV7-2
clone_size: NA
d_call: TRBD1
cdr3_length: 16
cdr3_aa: CASSLQGVVTTGELFF
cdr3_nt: TGTGCCAGCAGCTTACAGGGGGTGGTGACGACCGGGGAGCTGTTTTTT

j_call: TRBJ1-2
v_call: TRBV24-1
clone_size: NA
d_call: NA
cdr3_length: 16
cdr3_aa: CATSDLPGRGSYGYTF
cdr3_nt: TGTGCCACCAGTGATTTGCCGGGCCGGGGATCCTATGGCTACACCTTC

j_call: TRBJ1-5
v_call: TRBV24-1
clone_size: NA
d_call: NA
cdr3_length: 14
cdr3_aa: CATSDHRVGQPQHF
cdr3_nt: TGTGCCACCAGTGATCACAGGGTAGGCCAGCCCCAGCATTTT

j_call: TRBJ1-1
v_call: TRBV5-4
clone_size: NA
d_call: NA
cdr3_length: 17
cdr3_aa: CASSLGTAGYMNTEAFF
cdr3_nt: TGTGCCAGCAGCTTGGGGACAGCGGGGTACATGAACACTGAAGCTTTCTTT

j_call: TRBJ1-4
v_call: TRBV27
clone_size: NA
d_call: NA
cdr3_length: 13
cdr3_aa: CASRRGWSEKLFF
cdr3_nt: TGTGCCAGCCGTCGGGGGTGGAGTGAAAAACTGTTTTTT

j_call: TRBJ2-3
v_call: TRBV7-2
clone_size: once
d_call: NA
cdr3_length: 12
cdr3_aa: CAGAENTDTQYF
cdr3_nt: TGTGCCGGAGCAGAGAACACAGATACGCAGTATTTT

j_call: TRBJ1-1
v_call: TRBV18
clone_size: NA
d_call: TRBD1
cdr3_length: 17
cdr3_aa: CASSPSTGGRTYTEAFF
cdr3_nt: TGTGCCAGCTCACCCTCGACAGGGGGCAGAACTTACACTGAAGCTTTCTTT

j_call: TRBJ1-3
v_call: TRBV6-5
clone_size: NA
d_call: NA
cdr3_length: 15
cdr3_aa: CASSYSPQQGNTIYF
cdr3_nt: TGTGCCAGCAGTTACTCCCCCCAACAGGGAAACACCATATATTTT

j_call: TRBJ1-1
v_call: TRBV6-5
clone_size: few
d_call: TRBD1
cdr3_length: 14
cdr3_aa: CASSRQRQGYMAFF
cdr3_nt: TGTGCCAGCAGTCGACAAAGACAGGGTTATATGGCTTTCTTT